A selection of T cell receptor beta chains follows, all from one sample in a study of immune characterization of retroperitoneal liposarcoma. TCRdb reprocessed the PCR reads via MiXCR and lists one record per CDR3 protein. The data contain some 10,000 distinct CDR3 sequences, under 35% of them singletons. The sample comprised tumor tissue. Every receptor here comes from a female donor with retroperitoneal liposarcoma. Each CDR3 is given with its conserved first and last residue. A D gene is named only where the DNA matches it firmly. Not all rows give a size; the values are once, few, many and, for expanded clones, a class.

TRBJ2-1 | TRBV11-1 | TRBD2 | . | TGTGCCAGCAGCCTAAGCGGGGGCTCTAGGAATGAGCAGTTCTTC | CASSLSGGSRNEQFF
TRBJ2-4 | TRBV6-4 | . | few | TGTGCCACGAGAAGAGGGTCTGAGCAGTACTTC | CATRRGSEQYF
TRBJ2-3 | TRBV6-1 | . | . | TGTGCCAGCAGTGAAGCGCCAGGGATCACAGATACGCAGTATTTT | CASSEAPGITDTQYF
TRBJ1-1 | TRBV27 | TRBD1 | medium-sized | TGTGCCAGCAGGTACAGGGGATCGAAGGGGACTGAAGCTTTCTTT | CASRYRGSKGTEAFF
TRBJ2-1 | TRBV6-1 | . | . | TGTGCCAGCAAAGGGACCATCTCCTACAATGAGCAGTTCTTC | CASKGTISYNEQFF
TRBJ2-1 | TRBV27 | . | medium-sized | TGTGCCAGCAGTGCCGGGACCACTAACAATGAGCAGTTCTTC | CASSAGTTNNEQFF
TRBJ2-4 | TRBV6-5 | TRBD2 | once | TGTGCCAGCAGTTCAAGCCTAGCGGGAGGGGACCGGAATGAGCAGTACTTC | CASSSSLAGGDRNEQYF
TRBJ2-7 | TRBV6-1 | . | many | TGTGCCAGCAGTCCCGGCAATGAGCAGTACTTC | CASSPGNEQYF
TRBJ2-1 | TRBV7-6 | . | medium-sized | TGTGCCAGCAGCTTCGTGCAGCAAGAGACCCAGTTCTTC | CASSFVQQETQFF
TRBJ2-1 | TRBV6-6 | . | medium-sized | TGTGCCAGCAGTTACTCGACAGTTAGCTTTGAGCAGTTCTTC | CASSYSTVSFEQFF
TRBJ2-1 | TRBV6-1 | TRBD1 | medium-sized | TGTGCCAGCAGGGAACCGGGACAGGGAGTCGAGCAGTTCTTC | CASREPGQGVEQFF
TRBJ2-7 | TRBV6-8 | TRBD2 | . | TGTGCCAGCAGTTACTATAGCGGGAGTCCCTACGAGCAGTACTTC | CASSYYSGSPYEQYF
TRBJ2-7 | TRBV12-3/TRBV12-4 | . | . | TGTGCCAGCAGTTTTTGGGGGGAGCCGTACTACAATGAGCAGTACTTC | CASSFWGEPYYNEQYF
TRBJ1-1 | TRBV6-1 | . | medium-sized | TGTGCCAGCAGTGCCCCTGGGACACCGAACACTGAAGCTTTCTTT | CASSAPGTPNTEAFF
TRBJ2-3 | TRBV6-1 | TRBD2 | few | TGTGCCAGCAGTGAAGCGCGGGGGGGTGGAGATACGCAGTATTTT | CASSEARGGGDTQYF
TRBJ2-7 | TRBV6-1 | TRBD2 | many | TGTGCCAGCAGCTCTACTAGCGGAGCCTCCTACGAGCAGTACTTC | CASSSTSGASYEQYF
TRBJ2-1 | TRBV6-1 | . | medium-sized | TGTGCCAGCAAACTCCTTGGACAGAGAGACTACGAGCAGTTCTTC | CASKLLGQRDYEQFF
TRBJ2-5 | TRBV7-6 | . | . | TGTGCCAGCAGGAGGAGGGGGCGTGAGACCCAGTACTTC | CASRRRGRETQYF
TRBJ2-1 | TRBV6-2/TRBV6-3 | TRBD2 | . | TGTGCCAGCAGACCCCTAGCGGGACCGGCCTACAATGAGCAGTTCTTC | CASRPLAGPAYNEQFF
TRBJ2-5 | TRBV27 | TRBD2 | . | TGTGCCAGCAGTTCGCCGACTAGCGGGTCCCAAGAGACCCAGTACTTC | CASSSPTSGSQETQYF
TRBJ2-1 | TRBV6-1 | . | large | TGTGCCAGCAGTGAACGGGAGCAAGAGACCCAGTTCTTC | CASSEREQETQFF
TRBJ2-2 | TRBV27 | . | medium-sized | TGTGCCAGCAAGGGGACTCCGAACACCGGGGAGCTGTTTTTT | CASKGTPNTGELFF
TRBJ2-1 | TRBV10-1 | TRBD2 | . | TGCGCCAGCAGTGAGTTTAGCGGGATCCACAATGAGCAGTTCTTC | CASSEFSGIHNEQFF
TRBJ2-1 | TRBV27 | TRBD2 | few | TGTGCCAGCAGTTTGGGCGGGAGTATTGATGAGCAGTTCTTC | CASSLGGSIDEQFF
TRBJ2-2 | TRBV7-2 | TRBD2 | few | TGTGCCAGCAGCTTAGCGGCCAGCGGGAGACGCGGCGGGGAGCTGTTTTTT | CASSLAASGRRGGELFF
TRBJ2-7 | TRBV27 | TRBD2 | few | TGTGCCAGCAGTTTAGTAGCGGGTGCAATATACAATGAGCAGTACTTC | CASSLVAGAIYNEQYF
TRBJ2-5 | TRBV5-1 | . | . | TGCGCCAGTTGGGGGGATCCCCAAGAGACCCAGTACTTC | CASWGDPQETQYF
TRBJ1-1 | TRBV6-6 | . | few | TGTGCCAGCAGTTACCAACAGGGTTTTAACACTGAAGCTTTCTTT | CASSYQQGFNTEAFF